This T cell receptor (beta chain) comes out of a study of blood T cell repertoires in COVID-19 (dated by TCRdb to the early 2020s). For the wider study: Collaborator samples came from the United States, Italy and Spain and covered acute and convalescent phases of COVID-19. Where HLA class I and class II types were available, the types were taken from metadata supplied by the sample provider, not from assay-based typing. The prospective study material was composed of cDNA or gDNA derived from T cells, B-cell-depleted T cells, or PBMCs. Sample metadata almost always included a de-identified subject ID, COVID-19 status, age in years and sex. A freely available public database, intended as a resource for researchers studying the immune response to SARS-CoV-2, is where the repertoires were released. Deeply sampled blood TCRbeta repertoires from subjects exposed to, actively infected with, or recovered from COVID-19 were included in the dataset. The samples were drawn from two sources: the first 160 participants of the ongoing ImmuneRACE study, and 950 to 1,500 subjects contributed by 6 global collaborators.

The immunoSEQ Assay, a bias-controlled multiplex PCR, was used to amplify TCRbeta CDR3 regions from genomic DNA. Turning to the authors' computational methods: The number of nucleated cells in each sample was estimated by amplification of reference gene primers within the assay. To quantify the absolute abundance of each unique TCRbeta CDR3 rearrangement, sequence reads were collapsed and filtered. For each sample, productive Simpson clonality was calculated by taking the square root of Simpson's diversity index across productive rearrangements. TCRdb re-hosts the immuneACCESS table, in-frame sequences only. Its copies lack some clones; in the studies checked, an unresolved V gene accounts for under half of them, and the cause for the rest is not known. Clone size and V and J calls were adopted from that table, with D and trimming inferred from the DNA. This sample holds more than 7,500 clones; about 86% were observed only once. The ten largest clones take up approximately 7.9% of the sample.

The investigation overall reported the following: How much clinical and demographic metadata was included differed by source and by participant, and the metadata was provided uncurated.

The table lists this clone with a count of one. What this receptor recognizes is not known. No much larger clone is present one base from it, and per-base qualities are unavailable. Whole blood was collected in K2EDTA tubes by collaborating institutions according to the institutions' own protocols. Collaborator samples were shipped for TCRbeta analysis as frozen whole blood, isolated PBMCs, or DNA extracted from either sample type. The sequencing input was peripheral blood. This receptor was taken from a human donor with active COVID-19. The donor label of this sample is uncertain.

For the CDR3, the sequence is CASSRQGSYEQYF. The DNA sequence is TGTGCCAGTAGTAGACAGGGCTCCTACGAGCAGTACTTC. The V and J segments used are TRBV19 and TRBJ2-7, with 7 middle bases fitting TRBD1. V is cut back by 4 bases and J by 0 bases, with 0 bases in the junction unmatched. CDR1 and CDR2 (LNHDA, SQIVND) derive from the germline V gene (reference sequence). The CDR3 numbers 13 residues from cysteine through phenylalanine. Only the CDR3 DNA stays, 39 bases, in frame from base 1.